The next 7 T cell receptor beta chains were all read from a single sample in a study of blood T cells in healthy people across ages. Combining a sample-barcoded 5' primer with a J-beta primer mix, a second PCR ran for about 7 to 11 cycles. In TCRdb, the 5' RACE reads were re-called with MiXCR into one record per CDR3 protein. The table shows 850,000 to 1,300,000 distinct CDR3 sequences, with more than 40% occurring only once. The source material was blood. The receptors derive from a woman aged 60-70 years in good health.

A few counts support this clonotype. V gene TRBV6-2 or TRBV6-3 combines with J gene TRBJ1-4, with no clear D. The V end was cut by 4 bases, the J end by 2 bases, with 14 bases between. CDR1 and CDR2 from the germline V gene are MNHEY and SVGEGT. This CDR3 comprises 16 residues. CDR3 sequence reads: CASSSASRRTNEKLFF. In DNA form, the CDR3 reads TGTGCCAGCAGTTCTGCTAGCCGGCGGACTAATGAAAAACTGTTTTTT.

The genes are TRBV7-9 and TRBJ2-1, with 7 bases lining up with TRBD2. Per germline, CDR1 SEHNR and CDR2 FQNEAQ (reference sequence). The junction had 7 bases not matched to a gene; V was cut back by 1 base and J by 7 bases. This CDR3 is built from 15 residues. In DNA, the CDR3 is TGTGCCAGCAGCTTAGTCGGCGGGAGCACTAATGAGCAGTTCTTC. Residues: CASSLVGGSTNEQFF.

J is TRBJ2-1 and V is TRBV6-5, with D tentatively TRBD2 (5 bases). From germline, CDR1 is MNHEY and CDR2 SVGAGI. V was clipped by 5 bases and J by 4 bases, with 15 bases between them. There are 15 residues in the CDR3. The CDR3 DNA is TGTGCCAGCAGTCACGGACTCCACCCTTACAATGAGCAGTTCTTC. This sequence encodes CASSHGLHPYNEQFF.

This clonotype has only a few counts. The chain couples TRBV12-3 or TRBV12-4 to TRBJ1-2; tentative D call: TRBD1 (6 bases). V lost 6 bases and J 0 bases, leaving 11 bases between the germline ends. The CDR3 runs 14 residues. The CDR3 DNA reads TGTGCCAGCAGGAGACAGGTAGCTAACTATGGCTACACCTTC. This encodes CASRRQVANYGYTF.

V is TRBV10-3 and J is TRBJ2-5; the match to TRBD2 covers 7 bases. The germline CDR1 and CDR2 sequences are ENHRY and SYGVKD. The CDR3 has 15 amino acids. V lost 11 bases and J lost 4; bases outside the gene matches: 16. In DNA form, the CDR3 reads TGTGCCGCCGCGGGAGTAGCGGGTATCTCAGAGACCCAGTACTTC. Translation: CAAAGVAGISETQYF.

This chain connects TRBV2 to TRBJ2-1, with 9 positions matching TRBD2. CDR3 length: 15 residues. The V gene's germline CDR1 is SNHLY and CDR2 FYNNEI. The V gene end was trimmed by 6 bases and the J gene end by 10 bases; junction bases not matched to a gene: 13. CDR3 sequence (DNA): TGTGCCAGCAGAATGTCTAGCGGGAAGAGTCACGAGCAGTTCTTC. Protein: CASRMSSGKSHEQFF.

CDR3 loop: CASSGRTSGPYEQYF. CDR3 DNA sequence: TGTGCCAGCAGCGGACGGACTAGCGGTCCCTACGAGCAGTACTTC. The chain has TRBV4-2 and TRBJ2-7, with 10 nucleotides matching TRBD2. The V gene end was trimmed by 5 bases and the J gene end by 2 bases; junction bases not matched to a gene: 6. CDR1 is LGHNA and CDR2 is YNFKEQ in the germline V gene. The CDR3 spans 15 residues.